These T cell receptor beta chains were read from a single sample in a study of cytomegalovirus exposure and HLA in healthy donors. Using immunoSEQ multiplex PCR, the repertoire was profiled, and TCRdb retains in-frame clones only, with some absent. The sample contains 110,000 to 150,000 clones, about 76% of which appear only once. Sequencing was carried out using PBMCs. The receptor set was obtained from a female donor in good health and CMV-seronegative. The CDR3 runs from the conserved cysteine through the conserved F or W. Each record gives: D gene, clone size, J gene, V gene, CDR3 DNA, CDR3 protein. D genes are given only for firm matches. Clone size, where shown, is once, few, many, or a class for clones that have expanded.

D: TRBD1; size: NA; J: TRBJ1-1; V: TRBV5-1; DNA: TGCGCCAGCAACGACACACCGGGACAGTTGAACACTGAAGCTTTCTTT; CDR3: CASNDTPGQLNTEAFF
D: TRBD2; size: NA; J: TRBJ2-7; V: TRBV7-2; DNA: TGTGCCAGCAGCTTAGCGGAGGCTAGCGGGGGCTACGAGCAGTACTTC; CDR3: CASSLAEASGGYEQYF
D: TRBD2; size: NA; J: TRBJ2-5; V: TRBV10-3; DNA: TGTGCCATCAGTGAGCGACTAGCGGAGCAAGAGACCCAGTACTTC; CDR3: CAISERLAEQETQYF
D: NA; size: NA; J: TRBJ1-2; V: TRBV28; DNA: TGTGCCAGCAGGGGGGGGGTTAACCCCAACTATGGCTACACCTTC; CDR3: CASRGGVNPNYGYTF
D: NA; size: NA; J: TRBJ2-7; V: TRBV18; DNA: TGTGCCAGCTCAGAGGTTGGGGGGAAGTACGAGCAGTACTTC; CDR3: CASSEVGGKYEQYF
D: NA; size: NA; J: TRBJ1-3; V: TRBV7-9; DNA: TGTGCCAGCAGCGCGCCGGGAAACACCATATATTTT; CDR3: CASSAPGNTIYF
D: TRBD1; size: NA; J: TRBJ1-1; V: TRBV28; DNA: TGTGCCAGCAGTCTGACAGGGGGCACTGAAGCTTTCTTT; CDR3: CASSLTGGTEAFF
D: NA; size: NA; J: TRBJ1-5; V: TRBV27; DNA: TGTGCCAGCAGACCGGACAGCTCTAAGGAGCAGCCCCAGCATTTT; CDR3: CASRPDSSKEQPQHF
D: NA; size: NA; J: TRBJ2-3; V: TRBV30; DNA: TGTGCCTGGAGTGTGGGCAGGGGGGCTGGAGATACGCAGTATTTT; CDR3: CAWSVGRGAGDTQYF
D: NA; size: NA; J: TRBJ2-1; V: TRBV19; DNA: TGTGCCAGTAGTATAGTCAGGGGCAATGAGCAGTTCTTC; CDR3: CASSIVRGNEQFF
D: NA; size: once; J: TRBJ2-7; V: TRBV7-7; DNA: TGTGCTAGCAGCCAGACATCTTACGAGCAGTACTTC; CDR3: CASSQTSYEQYF
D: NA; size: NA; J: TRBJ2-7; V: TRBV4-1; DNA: TGCGCCAGCAGCCAAGGGGGGGGGCCCCACGAGCAGTACTTC; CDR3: CASSQGGGPHEQYF
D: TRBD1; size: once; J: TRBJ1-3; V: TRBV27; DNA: TGTGCCAGCAGTTTATCGCAGGGGGACGGAAACACCATATATTTT; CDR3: CASSLSQGDGNTIYF
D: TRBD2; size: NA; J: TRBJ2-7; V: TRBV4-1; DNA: TGCGCCAGCAGCCAAGATCGGGAGGAGGGCTACGAGCAGTACTTC; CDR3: CASSQDREEGYEQYF
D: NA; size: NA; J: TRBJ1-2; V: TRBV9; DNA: TGTGCCAGCAGCGAGGGACAAACTCTCCGAGCTAACTATGGCTACACCTTC; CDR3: CASSEGQTLRANYGYTF
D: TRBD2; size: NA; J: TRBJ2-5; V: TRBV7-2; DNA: TGTGCCAGCAGCTCCTTCCTAGCGGGGGCCCAAGAGACCCAGTACTTC; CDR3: CASSSFLAGAQETQYF